This TCR beta chain emerged from a study of cytomegalovirus exposure and HLA in healthy donors. Findings of the study overall: In vitro confirmation showed a few CMV-associated chains to be CMV antigen specific.

Between the trimmed V and J ends, which lost 5 bases and 8 bases, there was a span of 15 bases. CDR3 length: 13 residues. Per the germline V gene, CDR1 is LNHNV and CDR2 is YYDKDF (reference sequence). Produced via immunoSEQ multiplex PCR; TCRdb's table is partial and in-frame only. The sample gives some 150,000 clones, less than 90% of which show up once; 2.5% to 4% is in the top ten. Note on this clone: Its antigen remains unidentified.

The chain couples TRBV15 to TRBJ1-2, with D unresolved. The sequence was collected from a woman in her late teens or twenties in good health and CMV-seropositive. The sample was PBMCs. The DNA of the CDR3 is TGTGCCACCAGCCCCGTGGGGAGTGGCGGCTACACCTTC. Its protein product is CATSPVGSGGYTF.